This T cell receptor beta chain was documented in a study of T-cell memory formation after mild COVID-19. This clonotype was found a few times. Its antigen is not known. The trim removed 4 bases at V and 4 bases at J, leaving 5 bases unmatched. Germline CDR1 is SGHKS and CDR2 is YYEKEE (reference sequence). The CDR3 is made up of 16 amino acids. The 5'RACE method, run with constant-segment primers, produced TCR alpha and TCR beta cDNA libraries (carrying sample barcodes and UMIs). A single record per CDR3 protein comes from TCRdb applying MiXCR to the 5' RACE reads. The repertoire has fewer than 650,000 distinct CDR3 sequences, about a fifth of them found once; the top ten carry around 8.4%. Study observations and caveats: Memory cells collected pre-infection included some clones that later responded, suggesting cross-reactive memory joined. Contracting CD4+ clones were located mainly in CM and EM, and CD8+ clones in EMRA. From day 15 to 85, contracting clones were balanced between CD4 and CD8, whereas later expanders leaned toward CD4+.

The sequence derives from an adult woman who had mild COVID-19 (a few samples of this study predate the infection). Cell type and time point are not known. Sequencing was done on a sample of PBMCs or a T cell subset sorted from them (not recorded which). The chain joins TRBV5-5 to TRBJ2-2; 12 bases map to TRBD2. The CDR3 DNA reads TGTGCCAGCAGCCGAGGACTAGCGGGGAGCACCGGGGAGCTGTTTTTT. Amino acids: CASSRGLAGSTGELFF. Full variable domain (rest looked up from reference TRBV5-5 and TRBJ2-2): DAGVTQSPTHLIKTRGQQVTLRCSPISGHKSVSWYQQVLGQGPQFIFQYYEKEERGRGNFPDRFSARQFPNYSSELNVNALLLGDSALYLCASSRGLAGSTGELFFGEGSRLTVL.